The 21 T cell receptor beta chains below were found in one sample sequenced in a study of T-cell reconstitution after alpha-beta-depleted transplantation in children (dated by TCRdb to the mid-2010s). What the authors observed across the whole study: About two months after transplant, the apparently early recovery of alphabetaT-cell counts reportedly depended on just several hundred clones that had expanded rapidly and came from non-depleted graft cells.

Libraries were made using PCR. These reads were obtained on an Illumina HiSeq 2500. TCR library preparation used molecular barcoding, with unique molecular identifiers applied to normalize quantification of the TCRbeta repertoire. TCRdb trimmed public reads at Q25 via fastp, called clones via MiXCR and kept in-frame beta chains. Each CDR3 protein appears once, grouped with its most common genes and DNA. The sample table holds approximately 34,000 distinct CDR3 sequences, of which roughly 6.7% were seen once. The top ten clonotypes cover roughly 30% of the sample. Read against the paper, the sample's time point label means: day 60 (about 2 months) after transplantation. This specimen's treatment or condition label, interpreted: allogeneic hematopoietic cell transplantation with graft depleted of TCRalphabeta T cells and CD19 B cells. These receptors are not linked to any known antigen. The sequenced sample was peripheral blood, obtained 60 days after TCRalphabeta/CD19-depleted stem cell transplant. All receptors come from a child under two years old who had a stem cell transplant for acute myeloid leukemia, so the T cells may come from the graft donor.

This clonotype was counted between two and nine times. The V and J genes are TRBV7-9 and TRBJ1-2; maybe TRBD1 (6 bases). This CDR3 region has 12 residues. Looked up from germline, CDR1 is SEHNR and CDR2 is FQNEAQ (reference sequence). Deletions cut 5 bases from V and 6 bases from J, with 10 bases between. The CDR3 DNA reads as TGTGCCAGCAGCCGGACAGTTGATGGCTACACCTTC. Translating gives CASSRTVDGYTF.

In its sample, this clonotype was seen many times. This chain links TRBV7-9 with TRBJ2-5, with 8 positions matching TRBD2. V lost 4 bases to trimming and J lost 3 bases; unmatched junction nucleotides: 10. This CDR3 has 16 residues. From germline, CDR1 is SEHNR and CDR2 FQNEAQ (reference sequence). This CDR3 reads CASSSPGLEVKETQYF. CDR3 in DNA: TGTGCCAGCAGCTCCCCGGGACTAGAAGTGAAAGAGACCCAGTACTTC.

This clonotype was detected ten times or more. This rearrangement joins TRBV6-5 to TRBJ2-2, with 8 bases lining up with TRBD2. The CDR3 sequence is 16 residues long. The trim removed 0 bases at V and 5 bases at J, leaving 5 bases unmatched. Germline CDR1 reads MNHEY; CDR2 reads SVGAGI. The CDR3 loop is CASSYSTSGATGELFF. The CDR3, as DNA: TGTGCCAGCAGTTACTCCACTAGCGGAGCGACCGGGGAGCTGTTTTTT.

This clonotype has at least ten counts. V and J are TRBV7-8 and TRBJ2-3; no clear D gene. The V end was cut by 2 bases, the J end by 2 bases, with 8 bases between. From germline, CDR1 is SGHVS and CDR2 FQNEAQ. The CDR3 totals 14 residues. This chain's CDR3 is CASSLLRDTDTQYF. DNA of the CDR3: TGTGCCAGCAGCTTACTTCGCGACACAGATACGCAGTATTTT.

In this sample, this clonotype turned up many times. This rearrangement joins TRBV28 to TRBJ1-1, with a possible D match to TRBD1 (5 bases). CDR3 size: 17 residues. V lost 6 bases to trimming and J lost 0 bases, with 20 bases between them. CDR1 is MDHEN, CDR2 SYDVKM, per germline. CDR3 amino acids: CASSFWGISVMNTEAFF. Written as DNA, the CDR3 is TGTGCCAGCAGCTTTTGGGGCATCTCCGTCATGAACACTGAAGCTTTCTTT.

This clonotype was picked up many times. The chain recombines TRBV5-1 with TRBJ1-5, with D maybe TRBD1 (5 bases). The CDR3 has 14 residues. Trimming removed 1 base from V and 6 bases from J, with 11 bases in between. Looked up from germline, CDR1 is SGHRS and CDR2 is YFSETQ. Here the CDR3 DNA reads TGCGCCAGCAGCTTGTGGGGCCGGGGTCAGCCCCAGCATTTT. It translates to CASSLWGRGQPQHF. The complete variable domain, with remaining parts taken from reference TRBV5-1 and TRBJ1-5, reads KAGVTQTPRYLIKTRGQQVTLSCSPISGHRSVSWYQQTPGQGLQFLFEYFSETQRNKGNFPGRFSGRQFSNSRSEMNVSTLELGDSALYLCASSLWGRGQPQHFGDGTRLSIL.

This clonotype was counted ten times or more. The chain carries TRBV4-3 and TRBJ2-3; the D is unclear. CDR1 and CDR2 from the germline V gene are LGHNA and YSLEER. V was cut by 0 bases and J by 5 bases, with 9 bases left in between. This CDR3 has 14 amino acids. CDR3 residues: CASSQDGSGDTQYF. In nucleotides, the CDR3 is TGCGCCAGCAGCCAAGATGGGTCTGGAGATACGCAGTATTTT.

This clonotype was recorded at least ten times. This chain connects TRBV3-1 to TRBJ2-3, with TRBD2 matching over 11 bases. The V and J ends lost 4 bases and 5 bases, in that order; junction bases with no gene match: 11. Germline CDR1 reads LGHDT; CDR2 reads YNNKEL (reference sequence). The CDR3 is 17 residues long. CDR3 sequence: CASSPGRIAGGRDTQYF. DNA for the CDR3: TGTGCCAGCAGCCCCGGGAGGATAGCGGGGGGGCGAGATACGCAGTATTTT.

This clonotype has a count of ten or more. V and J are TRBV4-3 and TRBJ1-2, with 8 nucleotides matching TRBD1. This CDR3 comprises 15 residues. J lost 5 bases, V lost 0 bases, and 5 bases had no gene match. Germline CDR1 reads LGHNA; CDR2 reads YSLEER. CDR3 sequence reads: CASSQEDRAVYGYTF. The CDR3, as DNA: TGCGCCAGCAGCCAAGAGGACAGGGCGGTGTATGGCTACACCTTC.

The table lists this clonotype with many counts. CDR3 nucleotide sequence: TGTGCCAGCGCCCTCCCCGTACCAGGGGGCTTGTCTGGAAACACCATATATTTT. It specifies CASALPVPGGLSGNTIYF. This chain connects TRBV6-5 to TRBJ1-3; the match to TRBD1 covers 8 bases. The J segment lost 1 base and the V segment lost 8 bases, leaving 16 bases of the junction unmatched. The CDR3 is 18 amino acids. Germline-derived CDR1 and CDR2 are MNHEY and SVGAGI.

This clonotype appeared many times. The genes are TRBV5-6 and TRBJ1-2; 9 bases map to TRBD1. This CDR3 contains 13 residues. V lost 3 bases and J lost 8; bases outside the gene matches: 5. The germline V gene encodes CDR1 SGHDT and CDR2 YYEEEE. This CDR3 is CASSSDRGRGYTF. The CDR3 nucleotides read TGTGCCAGCAGCTCGGACAGGGGCAGGGGCTACACCTTC.

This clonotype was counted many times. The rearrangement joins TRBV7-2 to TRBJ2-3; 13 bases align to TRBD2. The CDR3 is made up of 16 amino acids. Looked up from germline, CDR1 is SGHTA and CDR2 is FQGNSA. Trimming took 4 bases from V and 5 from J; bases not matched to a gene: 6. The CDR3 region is CASSSGLAGAIDTQYF. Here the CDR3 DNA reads TGTGCCAGCAGCTCCGGACTAGCGGGGGCTATAGATACGCAGTATTTT.

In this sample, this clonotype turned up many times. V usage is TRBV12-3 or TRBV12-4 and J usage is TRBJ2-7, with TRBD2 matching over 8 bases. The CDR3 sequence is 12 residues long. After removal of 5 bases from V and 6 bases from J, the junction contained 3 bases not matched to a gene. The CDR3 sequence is CASSSGGGEQYF. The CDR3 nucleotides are TGTGCCAGCAGTAGCGGGGGCGGCGAGCAGTACTTC.

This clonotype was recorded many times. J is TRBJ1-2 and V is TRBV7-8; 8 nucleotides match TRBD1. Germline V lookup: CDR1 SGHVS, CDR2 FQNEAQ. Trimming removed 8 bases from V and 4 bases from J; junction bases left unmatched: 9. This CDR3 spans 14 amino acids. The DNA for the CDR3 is TGTGCCAGCCGTGGGGGGACAGGCACCTATGGCTACACCTTC. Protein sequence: CASRGGTGTYGYTF. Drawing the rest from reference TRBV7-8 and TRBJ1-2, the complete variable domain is GAGVSQSPRYKVAKRGQDVALRCDPISGHVSLFWYQQALGQGPEFLTYFQNEAQLDKSGLPSDRFFAERPEGSVSTLKIQRTQQEDSAVYLCASRGGTGTYGYTFGSGTRLTVV.

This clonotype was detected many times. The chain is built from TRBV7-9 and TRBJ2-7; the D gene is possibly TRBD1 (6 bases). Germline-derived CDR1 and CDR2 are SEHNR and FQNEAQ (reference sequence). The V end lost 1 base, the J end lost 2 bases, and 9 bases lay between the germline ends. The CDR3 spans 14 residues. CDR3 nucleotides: TGTGCCAGCAGCTTAGAGGACAGCCCCTACGAGCAGTACTTC. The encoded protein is CASSLEDSPYEQYF.

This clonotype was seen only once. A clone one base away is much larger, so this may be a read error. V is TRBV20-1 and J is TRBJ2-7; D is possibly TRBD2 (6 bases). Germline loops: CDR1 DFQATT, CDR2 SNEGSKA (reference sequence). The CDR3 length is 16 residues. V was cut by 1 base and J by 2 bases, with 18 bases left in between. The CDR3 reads CSARGLTSLRPYEQYF. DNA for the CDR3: TGCAGTGCTAGAGGCCTAACTAGCTTGCGGCCCTACGAGCAGTACTTC.

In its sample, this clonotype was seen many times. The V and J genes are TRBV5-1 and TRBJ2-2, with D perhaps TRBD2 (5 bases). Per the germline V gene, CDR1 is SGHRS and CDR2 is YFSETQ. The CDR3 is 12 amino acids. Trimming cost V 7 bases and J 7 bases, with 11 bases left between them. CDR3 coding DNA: TGCGCCAGCTCCACGGGGAACGGGGAGCTGTTTTTT. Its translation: CASSTGNGELFF.

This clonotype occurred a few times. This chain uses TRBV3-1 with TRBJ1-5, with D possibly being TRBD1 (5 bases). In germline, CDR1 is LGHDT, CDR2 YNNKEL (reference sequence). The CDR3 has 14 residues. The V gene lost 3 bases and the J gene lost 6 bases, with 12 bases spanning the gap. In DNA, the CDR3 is TGTGCCAGCAGCCATAGCAGGGTTGGTCAGCCCCAGCATTTT. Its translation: CASSHSRVGQPQHF. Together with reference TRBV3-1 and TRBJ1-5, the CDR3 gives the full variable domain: DTAVSQTPKYLVTQMGNDKSIKCEQNLGHDTMYWYKQDSKKFLKIMFSYNNKELIINETVPNRFSPKSPDKAHLNLHINSLELGDSAVYFCASSHSRVGQPQHFGDGTRLSIL.

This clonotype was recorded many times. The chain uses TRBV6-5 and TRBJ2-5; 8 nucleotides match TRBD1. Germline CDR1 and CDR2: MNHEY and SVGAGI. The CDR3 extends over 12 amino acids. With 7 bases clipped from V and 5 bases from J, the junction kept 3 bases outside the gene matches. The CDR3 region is CASMRTGETQYF. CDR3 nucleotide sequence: TGTGCCAGCATGAGGACAGGGGAGACCCAGTACTTC.

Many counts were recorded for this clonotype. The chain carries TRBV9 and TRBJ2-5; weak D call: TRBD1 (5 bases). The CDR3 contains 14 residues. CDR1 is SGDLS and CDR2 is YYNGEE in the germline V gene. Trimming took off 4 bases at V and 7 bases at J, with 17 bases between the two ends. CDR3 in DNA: TGTGCCAGCAGCCCGAGTAGGGGTGTATGGACCCAGTACTTC. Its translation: CASSPSRGVWTQYF.

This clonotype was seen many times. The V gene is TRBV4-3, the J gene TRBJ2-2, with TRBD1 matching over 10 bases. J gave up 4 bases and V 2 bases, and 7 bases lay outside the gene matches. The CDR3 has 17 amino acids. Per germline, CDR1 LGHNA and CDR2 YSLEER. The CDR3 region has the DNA TGCGCCAGCAGCCAACTGAGGGGACAGGGGATCACCGGGGAGCTGTTTTTT. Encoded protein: CASSQLRGQGITGELFF.